The rows below give T cell receptor beta chains drawn from one sample of a study of blood T cell repertoires in COVID-19. Clones were read by immunoSEQ multiplex PCR, and TCRdb kept only the in-frame ones, dropping some. The sample includes about 55,000 clones, over 75% of them seen just once. Sequencing input: peripheral blood. All receptors derive from a man aged 40-49 years with acute or convalescent COVID-19. CDR3s include the opening cysteine and the closing phenylalanine or tryptophan. The D gene is left open where the match is weak. A row's size may be missing; if present it is once, few, many or a size class.

clone size: -; V gene: TRBV6-5; J gene: TRBJ1-1; D gene: -; CDR3 length: 13; CDR3 DNA: TGTGCCAGCAGAAACAGCCTGAACACTGAAGCTTTCTTT; CDR3 protein: CASRNSLNTEAFF
clone size: few; V gene: TRBV6-2/TRBV6-3; J gene: TRBJ2-1; D gene: -; CDR3 length: 16; CDR3 DNA: TGTGCCAGCAGTTATTACGACGGGAGCCCGTACAATGAGCAGTTCTTC; CDR3 protein: CASSYYDGSPYNEQFF
clone size: -; V gene: TRBV4-1; J gene: TRBJ1-2; D gene: -; CDR3 length: 14; CDR3 DNA: TGCGCCAGCAGCCAAACGGGACACCGCTATGGCTACACCTTC; CDR3 protein: CASSQTGHRYGYTF
clone size: -; V gene: TRBV30; J gene: TRBJ1-1; D gene: -; CDR3 length: 14; CDR3 DNA: TGTGCCTTAAAGGACTTAAAAGGGGGTACTGAAGCTTTCTTT; CDR3 protein: CALKDLKGGTEAFF
clone size: -; V gene: TRBV19; J gene: TRBJ1-1; D gene: -; CDR3 length: 16; CDR3 DNA: TGTGCCAGTGGCCTCGGGACACTTCCCCTGAACACTGAAGCTTTCTTT; CDR3 protein: CASGLGTLPLNTEAFF
clone size: -; V gene: TRBV15; J gene: TRBJ2-6; D gene: -; CDR3 length: 15; CDR3 DNA: TGTGCCACCAGCAGAGTCTCCTCGGGGGCCAACGTCCTGACTTTC; CDR3 protein: CATSRVSSGANVLTF
clone size: -; V gene: TRBV18; J gene: TRBJ2-3; D gene: TRBD1; CDR3 length: 13; CDR3 DNA: TGTGCCAGCTCCCGACAGGGGGCAGATACGCAGTATTTT; CDR3 protein: CASSRQGADTQYF
clone size: once; V gene: TRBV5-4; J gene: TRBJ1-1; D gene: -; CDR3 length: 13; CDR3 DNA: TGTGCCAGCAGCTTGGCGGGTAACACTGAAGCTTTCTTT; CDR3 protein: CASSLAGNTEAFF
clone size: -; V gene: TRBV18; J gene: TRBJ2-3; D gene: TRBD2; CDR3 length: 15; CDR3 DNA: TGTGCCAGCTCACCGTCAGCGGGAGGTGGGGATACGCAGTATTTT; CDR3 protein: CASSPSAGGGDTQYF
clone size: once; V gene: TRBV28; J gene: TRBJ1-6; D gene: -; CDR3 length: 13; CDR3 DNA: TGTGCCAGCGTTAGCAGGGCGGTCTCACCCCTCCACTTT; CDR3 protein: CASVSRAVSPLHF
clone size: -; V gene: TRBV7-6; J gene: TRBJ2-1; D gene: -; CDR3 length: 15; CDR3 DNA: TGTGCCAGCAGCTTAAATAGCGGAGATTACAATGAGCAGTTCTTC; CDR3 protein: CASSLNSGDYNEQFF
clone size: -; V gene: TRBV28; J gene: TRBJ1-4; D gene: -; CDR3 length: 15; CDR3 DNA: TGTGCCAGCAGTTTAATCGGGGGAAGCAATGAAAAACTGTTTTTT; CDR3 protein: CASSLIGGSNEKLFF
clone size: -; V gene: TRBV12-3/TRBV12-4; J gene: TRBJ2-7; D gene: TRBD1; CDR3 length: 13; CDR3 DNA: TGTGCCAGCAGTTTCCCGGACAGGGACGAGCAGTACTTC; CDR3 protein: CASSFPDRDEQYF
clone size: few; V gene: TRBV20-1; J gene: TRBJ1-2; D gene: -; CDR3 length: 13; CDR3 DNA: TGCAGTGCTAGTCACCCCTCCGGCTATGGCTACACCTTC; CDR3 protein: CSASHPSGYGYTF
clone size: -; V gene: TRBV3-1/TRBV3-2; J gene: TRBJ2-3; D gene: -; CDR3 length: 16; CDR3 DNA: TGTGCCAGCAGCCAAGAGACCGGGAGAATGGGAGATACGCAGTATTTT; CDR3 protein: CASSQETGRMGDTQYF
clone size: -; V gene: TRBV2; J gene: TRBJ2-7; D gene: TRBD2; CDR3 length: 17; CDR3 DNA: TGTGCCAGCGCGACGGACGGGACTAGCGGGTTGTCCTACGAGCAGTACTTC; CDR3 protein: CASATDGTSGLSYEQYF
clone size: -; V gene: TRBV29-1; J gene: TRBJ2-7; D gene: TRBD1; CDR3 length: 13; CDR3 DNA: TGCAGCGCAGCTGACAGGGGGCGTAACGAGCAGTACTTC; CDR3 protein: CSAADRGRNEQYF
clone size: -; V gene: TRBV27; J gene: TRBJ1-2; D gene: TRBD1; CDR3 length: 13; CDR3 DNA: TGTGCCAGCAGTTTGGACAGGGACTATGGCTACACCTTC; CDR3 protein: CASSLDRDYGYTF
clone size: -; V gene: TRBV3-1/TRBV3-2; J gene: TRBJ2-3; D gene: -; CDR3 length: 14; CDR3 DNA: TGTGCCAGCAGTACCAAGCCTAGCAGAGATACGCAGTATTTT; CDR3 protein: CASSTKPSRDTQYF
clone size: -; V gene: TRBV2; J gene: TRBJ1-1; D gene: -; CDR3 length: 15; CDR3 DNA: TGTGCCAGCAGTAATGAAAGAGTGGGGGGAACTGAAGCTTTCTTT; CDR3 protein: CASSNERVGGTEAFF
clone size: -; V gene: TRBV27; J gene: TRBJ1-3; D gene: -; CDR3 length: 15; CDR3 DNA: TGTGCCAGCAGTCCGGGGGTCCCAGTGGGAAACACCATATATTTT; CDR3 protein: CASSPGVPVGNTIYF
clone size: -; V gene: TRBV6-2/TRBV6-3; J gene: TRBJ2-7; D gene: TRBD2; CDR3 length: 16; CDR3 DNA: TGTGCCAGCAGTTATGGTCGGACTAGTTGGAACGGGGAGCAGTACTTC; CDR3 protein: CASSYGRTSWNGEQYF
clone size: -; V gene: TRBV19; J gene: TRBJ2-7; D gene: -; CDR3 length: 13; CDR3 DNA: TGTGCCAGTGGACCGGGACTTTCCTACGAGCAGTACTTC; CDR3 protein: CASGPGLSYEQYF
clone size: -; V gene: TRBV3-1/TRBV3-2; J gene: TRBJ1-2; D gene: TRBD1; CDR3 length: 16; CDR3 DNA: TGTGCCAGCAGCCCGAGCCTAGGACAGGGGCAGGATGGCTACACCTTC; CDR3 protein: CASSPSLGQGQDGYTF
clone size: -; V gene: TRBV19; J gene: TRBJ2-4; D gene: TRBD1; CDR3 length: 14; CDR3 DNA: TGTGCCAGTAGTGTGACAGGGGCCAAAAACATTCAGTACTTC; CDR3 protein: CASSVTGAKNIQYF
clone size: -; V gene: TRBV19; J gene: TRBJ1-5; D gene: TRBD1; CDR3 length: 15; CDR3 DNA: TGTGCCAGTAGTATTCAGGGGGCGGGCAATCAGCCCCAGCATTTT; CDR3 protein: CASSIQGAGNQPQHF
clone size: -; V gene: TRBV15; J gene: TRBJ1-1; D gene: TRBD1; CDR3 length: 17; CDR3 DNA: TGTGCCACCAGCAGAGATCCAGCCGGGACAGGGGCTGTAGAGGCTTTCTTT; CDR3 protein: CATSRDPAGTGAVEAFF
clone size: -; V gene: TRBV11-3; J gene: TRBJ2-2; D gene: -; CDR3 length: 14; CDR3 DNA: TGTGCCAGCAGCCTCCACGAGCGCACCGGGGAGCTGTTTTTT; CDR3 protein: CASSLHERTGELFF
clone size: -; V gene: TRBV6-2/TRBV6-3; J gene: TRBJ1-1; D gene: -; CDR3 length: 16; CDR3 DNA: TGTGCCAGCAGCCAATCCCGGCACCGGGTAGGAACTGAAGCTTTCTTT; CDR3 protein: CASSQSRHRVGTEAFF
clone size: -; V gene: TRBV5-6; J gene: TRBJ2-7; D gene: -; CDR3 length: 14; CDR3 DNA: TGTGCCAGCAGCTTGGCCGGCAGGGGCTACGAGCAGTACTTC; CDR3 protein: CASSLAGRGYEQYF
clone size: -; V gene: TRBV10-3; J gene: TRBJ1-3; D gene: -; CDR3 length: 15; CDR3 DNA: TGTGCCATCAGTGAGCAGGGAGGATCTGGAAACACCATATATTTT; CDR3 protein: CAISEQGGSGNTIYF
clone size: -; V gene: TRBV7-9; J gene: TRBJ2-2; D gene: -; CDR3 length: 14; CDR3 DNA: TGTGCCAGCAGCTTCTTCGGTCCCACCGGGGAGCTGTTTTTT; CDR3 protein: CASSFFGPTGELFF
clone size: -; V gene: TRBV18; J gene: TRBJ1-6; D gene: TRBD1; CDR3 length: 15; CDR3 DNA: TGTGCCAGCTCACCGTCAAGGGGGCAAAATTCACCCCTCCACTTT; CDR3 protein: CASSPSRGQNSPLHF
clone size: -; V gene: TRBV12-5; J gene: TRBJ1-6; D gene: -; CDR3 length: 14; CDR3 DNA: TGTGCTAGTGGTTTCGAGGCAGAGAATTCACCCCTCCACTTT; CDR3 protein: CASGFEAENSPLHF
clone size: -; V gene: TRBV5-1; J gene: TRBJ2-7; D gene: TRBD1; CDR3 length: 16; CDR3 DNA: TGCGCCAGCAGCTCGCGACGACAGGGGGCTATGGGGGAGCAGTACTTC; CDR3 protein: CASSSRRQGAMGEQYF
clone size: -; V gene: TRBV3-1/TRBV3-2; J gene: TRBJ1-2; D gene: TRBD1; CDR3 length: 15; CDR3 DNA: TGTGCCAGCAGAGAAAGGACAGGATTTAACTATGGCTACACCTTC; CDR3 protein: CASRERTGFNYGYTF
clone size: -; V gene: TRBV19; J gene: TRBJ2-2; D gene: -; CDR3 length: 13; CDR3 DNA: TGTGCCAGTAGTATAGTAGTCACCGGGGAGCTGTTTTTT; CDR3 protein: CASSIVVTGELFF
clone size: -; V gene: TRBV5-1; J gene: TRBJ2-5; D gene: TRBD2; CDR3 length: 15; CDR3 DNA: TGCGCCAGCAGCGCGGGACTAGCGGGAGTCAAGACCCAGTACTTC; CDR3 protein: CASSAGLAGVKTQYF
clone size: -; V gene: TRBV7-9; J gene: TRBJ1-2; D gene: TRBD1; CDR3 length: 16; CDR3 DNA: TGTGCCAGCAGCCTCGAAACTGGGACAGTCAACTATGGCTACACCTTC; CDR3 protein: CASSLETGTVNYGYTF
clone size: -; V gene: TRBV6-5; J gene: TRBJ2-1; D gene: TRBD1; CDR3 length: 16; CDR3 DNA: TGTGCCAGCAGTTACTTAGGGACAGGGATCTACAATGAGCAGTTCTTC; CDR3 protein: CASSYLGTGIYNEQFF
clone size: -; V gene: TRBV9; J gene: TRBJ1-6; D gene: TRBD1; CDR3 length: 17; CDR3 DNA: TGTGCCAGCAGCTTCTACCGACAGGGGAACTATAATTCACCCCTCCACTTT; CDR3 protein: CASSFYRQGNYNSPLHF
clone size: -; V gene: TRBV18; J gene: TRBJ2-5; D gene: TRBD2; CDR3 length: 15; CDR3 DNA: TGTGCCAGCTCAGCTACTAGCGGGAGGGGCGAGACCCAGTACTTC; CDR3 protein: CASSATSGRGETQYF
clone size: -; V gene: TRBV5-4; J gene: TRBJ1-6; D gene: -; CDR3 length: 16; CDR3 DNA: TGTGCCAGCAGCTCGGTCCGAGGGGGACATAATTCACCCCTCCACTTT; CDR3 protein: CASSSVRGGHNSPLHF
clone size: few; V gene: TRBV11-1; J gene: TRBJ2-7; D gene: TRBD2; CDR3 length: 16; CDR3 DNA: TGTGCCAGCAGCTTAAGCCTTAGCGGGACCACCTACGAGCAGTACTTC; CDR3 protein: CASSLSLSGTTYEQYF
clone size: -; V gene: TRBV12-3/TRBV12-4; J gene: TRBJ1-1; D gene: -; CDR3 length: 13; CDR3 DNA: TGTGCCAGCAGCTTAACTGCTGACATAGGAGCTTTCTTT; CDR3 protein: CASSLTADIGAFF
clone size: -; V gene: TRBV2; J gene: TRBJ2-5; D gene: TRBD2; CDR3 length: 13; CDR3 DNA: TGTGCCAGCAAGAAGAGCGGGAGCGAGACCCAGTACTTC; CDR3 protein: CASKKSGSETQYF
clone size: -; V gene: TRBV19; J gene: TRBJ1-5; D gene: -; CDR3 length: 15; CDR3 DNA: TGTGCCAGTAGTAGGGGACAACGGTTCAATCAGCCCCAGCATTTT; CDR3 protein: CASSRGQRFNQPQHF
clone size: -; V gene: TRBV24-1; J gene: TRBJ2-1; D gene: TRBD1; CDR3 length: 16; CDR3 DNA: TGTGCCACCAGTGATGCCCGGGACAGTCCCCCCTATGAGCAGTTCTTC; CDR3 protein: CATSDARDSPPYEQFF
clone size: -; V gene: TRBV4-2; J gene: TRBJ1-5; D gene: TRBD1; CDR3 length: 17; CDR3 DNA: TGTGCCAGCAGCCGGGACAGGGTGGGGTATAGCAATCAGCCCCAGCATTTT; CDR3 protein: CASSRDRVGYSNQPQHF
clone size: -; V gene: TRBV5-4; J gene: TRBJ2-1; D gene: TRBD2; CDR3 length: 18; CDR3 DNA: TGTGCCAGCAGCTTGGGAGGGCGGGCTAGCGGGAGCGACAATGAGCAGTTCTTC; CDR3 protein: CASSLGGRASGSDNEQFF
clone size: -; V gene: TRBV29-1; J gene: TRBJ2-1; D gene: -; CDR3 length: 14; CDR3 DNA: TGCAGCGTTGATACTTGGCAGGGGTTCAATGAGCAGTTCTTC; CDR3 protein: CSVDTWQGFNEQFF
clone size: -; V gene: TRBV5-1; J gene: TRBJ1-2; D gene: TRBD1; CDR3 length: 17; CDR3 DNA: TGCGCCAGCAGCATTCAACCGGGGACAGAGATAAACTATGGCTACACCTTC; CDR3 protein: CASSIQPGTEINYGYTF
clone size: -; V gene: TRBV7-2; J gene: TRBJ1-1; D gene: -; CDR3 length: 13; CDR3 DNA: TGTGCCAGCAGCTTAGGGAGGGCGGGTGAAGCTTTCTTT; CDR3 protein: CASSLGRAGEAFF
clone size: few; V gene: TRBV29-1; J gene: TRBJ2-3; D gene: -; CDR3 length: 11; CDR3 DNA: TGCAGCGTTGCGTTTACAGATACGCAGTATTTT; CDR3 protein: CSVAFTDTQYF
clone size: -; V gene: TRBV5-1; J gene: TRBJ2-7; D gene: -; CDR3 length: 12; CDR3 DNA: TGCGCCAGCAGCTTGGAAGGGGTCGAGCAGTACTTC; CDR3 protein: CASSLEGVEQYF
clone size: -; V gene: TRBV7-9; J gene: TRBJ2-1; D gene: -; CDR3 length: 11; CDR3 DNA: TGTGCCAGCGGCCATTCCAATGAGCAGTTCTTC; CDR3 protein: CASGHSNEQFF
clone size: -; V gene: TRBV5-1; J gene: TRBJ1-4; D gene: TRBD1; CDR3 length: 14; CDR3 DNA: TGCGCCAGCAGCGAGGGACAGCTTAATGAAAAACTGTTTTTT; CDR3 protein: CASSEGQLNEKLFF
clone size: -; V gene: TRBV2; J gene: TRBJ2-1; D gene: TRBD2; CDR3 length: 16; CDR3 DNA: TGTGCCAGCAGACGACTAGCGGGAGAGTCCTACAATGAGCAGTTCTTC; CDR3 protein: CASRRLAGESYNEQFF
clone size: -; V gene: TRBV4-2; J gene: TRBJ2-1; D gene: -; CDR3 length: 14; CDR3 DNA: TGTGCCAGCAGCCAAGAGAGAGGGCGGAGGCAGCAGTTCTTC; CDR3 protein: CASSQERGRRQQFF
clone size: -; V gene: TRBV12-5; J gene: TRBJ2-1; D gene: TRBD1; CDR3 length: 13; CDR3 DNA: TGTGCTAGTGGTAGGGGACAGGGCAATGAGCAGTTCTTC; CDR3 protein: CASGRGQGNEQFF